This T cell receptor (beta chain) was captured in a study of T cell changes during pregnancy in multiple sclerosis. The data were produced by immunoSEQ multiplex PCR, yet TCRdb's version contains in-frame clones alone and is incomplete. The table records tens of thousands of clones, about 91% of them present only once. The CDR3 covers 15 residues. Germline lookup yields CDR1 SGHDT and CDR2 YYEEEE. The V end was cut by 4 bases, the J end by 5 bases, with 18 bases between. The rearrangement links TRBV5-6 to TRBJ2-5, with a possible D match to TRBD2 (6 bases). Sequenced material: CD4+ T cells from peripheral blood mononuclear cells, taken in the second trimester of pregnancy. This TCR was sampled from a female donor with multiple sclerosis, enrolled in a pregnancy study. The CDR3 bases are TGTGCCAGCAGCCCCAGGATTGGAGGGCGGGAGACCCAGTACTTC. Its translation: CASSPRIGGRETQYF. The whole variable domain, remainder taken from reference TRBV5-6 and TRBJ2-5, is DAGVTQSPTHLIKTRGQQVTLRCSPKSGHDTVSWYQQALGQGPQFIFQYYEEEERQRGNFPDRFSGHQFPNYSSELNVNALLLGDSALYLCASSPRIGGRETQYFGPGTRLLVL.